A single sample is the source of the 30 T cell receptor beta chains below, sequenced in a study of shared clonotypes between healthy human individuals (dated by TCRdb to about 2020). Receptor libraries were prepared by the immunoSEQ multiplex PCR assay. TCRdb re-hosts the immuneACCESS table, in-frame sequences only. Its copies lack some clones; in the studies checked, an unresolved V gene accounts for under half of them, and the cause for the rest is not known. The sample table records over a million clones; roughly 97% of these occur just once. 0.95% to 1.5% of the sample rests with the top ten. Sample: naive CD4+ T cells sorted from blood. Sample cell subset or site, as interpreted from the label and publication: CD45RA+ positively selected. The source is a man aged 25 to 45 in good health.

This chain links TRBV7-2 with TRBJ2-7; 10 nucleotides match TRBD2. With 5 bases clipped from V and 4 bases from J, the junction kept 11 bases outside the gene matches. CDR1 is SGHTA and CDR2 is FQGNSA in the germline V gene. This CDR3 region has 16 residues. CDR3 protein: CASSHPQREGFYEQYF. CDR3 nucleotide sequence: TGTGCCAGCAGCCACCCCCAGCGGGAGGGTTTTTACGAGCAGTACTTC.

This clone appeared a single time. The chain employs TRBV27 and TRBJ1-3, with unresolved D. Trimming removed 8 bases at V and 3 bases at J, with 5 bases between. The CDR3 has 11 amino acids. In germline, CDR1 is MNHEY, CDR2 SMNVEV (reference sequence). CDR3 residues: CASLDGNTIYF. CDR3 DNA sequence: TGTGCCAGCTTAGATGGAAACACCATATATTTT.

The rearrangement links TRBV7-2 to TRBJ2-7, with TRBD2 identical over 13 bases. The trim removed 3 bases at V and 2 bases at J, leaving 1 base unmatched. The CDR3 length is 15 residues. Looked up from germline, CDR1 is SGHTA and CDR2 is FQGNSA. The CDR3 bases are TGTGCCAGCAGCTTCGGACTAGCGGGGGCCTACGAGCAGTACTTC. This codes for CASSFGLAGAYEQYF.

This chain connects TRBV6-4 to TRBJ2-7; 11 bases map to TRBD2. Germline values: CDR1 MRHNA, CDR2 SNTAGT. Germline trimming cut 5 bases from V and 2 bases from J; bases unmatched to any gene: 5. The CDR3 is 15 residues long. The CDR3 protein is CASSQLAGAPYEQYF. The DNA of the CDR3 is TGTGCCAGCAGTCAACTAGCGGGAGCTCCCTACGAGCAGTACTTC.

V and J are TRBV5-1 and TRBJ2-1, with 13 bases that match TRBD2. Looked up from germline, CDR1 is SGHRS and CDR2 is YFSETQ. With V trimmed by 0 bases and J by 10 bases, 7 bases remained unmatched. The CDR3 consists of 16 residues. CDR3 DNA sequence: TGCGCCAGCAGCTTGGTACTAGCGGGAGGGCCTGAGGAGCAGTTCTTC. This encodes CASSLVLAGGPEEQFF.

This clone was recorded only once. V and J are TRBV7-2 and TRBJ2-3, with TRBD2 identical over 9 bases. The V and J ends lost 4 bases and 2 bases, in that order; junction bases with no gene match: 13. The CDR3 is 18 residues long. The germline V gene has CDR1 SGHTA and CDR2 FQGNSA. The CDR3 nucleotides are TGTGCCAGCAGCTACCCACCGGCGACTAGCGGTTACACAGATACGCAGTATTTT. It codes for CASSYPPATSGYTDTQYF.

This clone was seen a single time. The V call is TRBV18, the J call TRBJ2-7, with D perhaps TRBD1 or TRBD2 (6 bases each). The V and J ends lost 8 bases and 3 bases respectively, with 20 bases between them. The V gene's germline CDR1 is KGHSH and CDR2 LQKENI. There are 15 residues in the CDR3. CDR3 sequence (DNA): TGTGCCAGCCTTCGAGGGGGAGGTGAACTCTACGAGCAGTACTTC. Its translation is CASLRGGGELYEQYF.

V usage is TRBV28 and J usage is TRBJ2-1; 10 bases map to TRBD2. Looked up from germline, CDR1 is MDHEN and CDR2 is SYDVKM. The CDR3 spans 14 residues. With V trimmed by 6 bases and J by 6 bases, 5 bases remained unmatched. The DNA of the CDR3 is TGTGCCAGCAGCCCTCGGACTAGCGGCAATGAGCAGTTCTTC. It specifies CASSPRTSGNEQFF.

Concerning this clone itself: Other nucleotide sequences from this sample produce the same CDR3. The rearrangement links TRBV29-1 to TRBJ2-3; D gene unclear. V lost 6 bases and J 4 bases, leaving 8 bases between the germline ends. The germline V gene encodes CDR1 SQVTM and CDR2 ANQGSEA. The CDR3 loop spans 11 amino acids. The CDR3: CSVGPADTQYF. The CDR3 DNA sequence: TGCAGCGTAGGTCCGGCAGATACGCAGTATTTT.

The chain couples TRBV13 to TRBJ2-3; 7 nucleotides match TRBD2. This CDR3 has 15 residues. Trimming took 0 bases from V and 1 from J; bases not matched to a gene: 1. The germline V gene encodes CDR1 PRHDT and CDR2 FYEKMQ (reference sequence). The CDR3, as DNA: TGTGCCAGCAGCTTAGGTCTAGCGGGCACAGATACGCAGTATTTT. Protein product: CASSLGLAGTDTQYF.

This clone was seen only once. The CDR3 sequence: CASTEPGWDEQFF. CDR3 nucleotides: TGCGCCAGCACGGAACCAGGGTGGGATGAGCAGTTCTTC. The chain uses TRBV4-1 and TRBJ2-1, with D perhaps TRBD1 (5 bases). Trimming took off 7 bases at V and 8 bases at J, with 15 bases between the two ends. The germline V gene has CDR1 MGHRA and CDR2 YSYEKL. The CDR3 sequence is 13 residues long.

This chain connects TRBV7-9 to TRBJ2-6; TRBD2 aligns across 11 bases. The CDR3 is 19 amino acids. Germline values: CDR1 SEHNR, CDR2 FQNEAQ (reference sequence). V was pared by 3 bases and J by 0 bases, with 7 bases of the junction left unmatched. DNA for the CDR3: TGTGCCAGCAGCTTCTCCAGACTAGCGGGACCCTCTGGGGCCAACGTCCTGACTTTC. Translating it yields CASSFSRLAGPSGANVLTF.

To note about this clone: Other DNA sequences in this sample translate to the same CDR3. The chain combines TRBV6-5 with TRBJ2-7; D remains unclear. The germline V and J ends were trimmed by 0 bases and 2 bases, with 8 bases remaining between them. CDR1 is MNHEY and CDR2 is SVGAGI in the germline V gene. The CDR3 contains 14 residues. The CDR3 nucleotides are TGTGCCAGCAGTTACTCGCGCATTCCCTACGAGCAGTACTTC. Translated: CASSYSRIPYEQYF.

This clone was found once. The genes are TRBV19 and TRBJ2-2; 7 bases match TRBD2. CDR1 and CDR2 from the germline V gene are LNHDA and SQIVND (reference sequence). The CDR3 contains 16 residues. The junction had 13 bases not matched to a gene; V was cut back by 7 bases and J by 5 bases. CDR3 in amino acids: CASTWRESRRTGELFF. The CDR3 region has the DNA TGTGCCAGTACCTGGCGGGAGTCAAGGAGGACCGGGGAGCTGTTTTTT.

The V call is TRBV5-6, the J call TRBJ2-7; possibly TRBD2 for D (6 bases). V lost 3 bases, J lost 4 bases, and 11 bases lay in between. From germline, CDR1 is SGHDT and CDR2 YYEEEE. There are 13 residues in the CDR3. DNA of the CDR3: TGTGCCAGCAGCTCCCAGGGAGGTTACGAGCAGTACTTC. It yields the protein CASSSQGGYEQYF. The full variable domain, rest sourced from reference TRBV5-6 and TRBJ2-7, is DAGVTQSPTHLIKTRGQQVTLRCSPKSGHDTVSWYQQALGQGPQFIFQYYEEEERQRGNFPDRFSGHQFPNYSSELNVNALLLGDSALYLCASSSQGGYEQYFGPGTRLTVT.

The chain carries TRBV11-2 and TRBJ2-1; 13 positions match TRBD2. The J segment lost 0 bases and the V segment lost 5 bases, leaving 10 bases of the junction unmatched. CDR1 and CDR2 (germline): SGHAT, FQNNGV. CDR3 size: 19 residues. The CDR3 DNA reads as TGTGCCAGCAGCCGTATTACTAGCGGGAGGGAAAGCTCCTACAATGAGCAGTTCTTC. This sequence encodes CASSRITSGRESSYNEQFF. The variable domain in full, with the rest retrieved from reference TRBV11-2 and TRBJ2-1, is EAGVAQSPRYKIIEKRQSVAFWCNPISGHATLYWYQQILGQGPKLLIQFQNNGVVDDSQLPKDRFSAERLKGVDSTLKIQPAKLEDSAVYLCASSRITSGRESSYNEQFFGPGTRLTVL.

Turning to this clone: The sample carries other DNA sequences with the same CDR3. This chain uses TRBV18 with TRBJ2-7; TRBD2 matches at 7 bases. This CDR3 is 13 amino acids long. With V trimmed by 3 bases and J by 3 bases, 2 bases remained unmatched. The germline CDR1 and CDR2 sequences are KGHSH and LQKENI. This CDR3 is CASSPSGGYEQYF. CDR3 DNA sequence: TGTGCCAGCTCACCCTCGGGGGGCTACGAGCAGTACTTC.

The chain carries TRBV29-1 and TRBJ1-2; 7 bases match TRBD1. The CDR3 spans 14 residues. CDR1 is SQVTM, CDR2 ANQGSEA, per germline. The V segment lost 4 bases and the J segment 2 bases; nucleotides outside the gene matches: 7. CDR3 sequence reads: CSVATTGQNYGYTF. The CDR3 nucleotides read TGCAGCGTTGCGACAACGGGACAGAACTATGGCTACACCTTC.

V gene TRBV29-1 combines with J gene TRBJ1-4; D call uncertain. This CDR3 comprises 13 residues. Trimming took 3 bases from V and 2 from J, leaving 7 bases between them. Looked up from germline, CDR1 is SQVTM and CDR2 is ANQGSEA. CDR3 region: CSVEGITNEKLFF. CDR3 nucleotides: TGCAGCGTTGAGGGCATTACTAATGAAAAACTGTTTTTT.

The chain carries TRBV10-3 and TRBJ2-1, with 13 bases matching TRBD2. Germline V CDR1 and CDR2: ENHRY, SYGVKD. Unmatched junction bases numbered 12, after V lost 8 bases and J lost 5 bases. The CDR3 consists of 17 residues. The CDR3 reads CAISSNPGTSGNNEQFF. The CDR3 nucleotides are TGTGCCATCTCCTCAAACCCCGGGACTAGCGGGAACAATGAGCAGTTCTTC.

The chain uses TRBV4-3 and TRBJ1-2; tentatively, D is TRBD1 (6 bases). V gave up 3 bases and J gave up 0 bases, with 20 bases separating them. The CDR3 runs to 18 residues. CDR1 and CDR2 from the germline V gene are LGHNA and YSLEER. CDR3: CASSQIRVGQNPNYGYTF. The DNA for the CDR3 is TGCGCCAGCAGCCAGATCCGGGTCGGACAGAACCCTAACTATGGCTACACCTTC.

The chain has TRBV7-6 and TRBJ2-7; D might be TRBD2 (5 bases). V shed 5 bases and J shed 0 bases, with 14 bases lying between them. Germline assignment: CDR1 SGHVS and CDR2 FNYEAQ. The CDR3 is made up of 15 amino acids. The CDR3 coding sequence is TGTGCCAGCAGCCCGAGTCCGGGGTTCTCCTACGAGCAGTACTTC. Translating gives CASSPSPGFSYEQYF.

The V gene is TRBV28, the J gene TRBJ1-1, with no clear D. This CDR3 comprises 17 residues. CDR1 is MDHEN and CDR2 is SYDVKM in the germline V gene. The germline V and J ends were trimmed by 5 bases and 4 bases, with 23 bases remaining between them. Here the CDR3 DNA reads TGTGCCAGCAGTAAGGCGGGAGGGCTCAATGTCGGCACTGAAGCTTTCTTT. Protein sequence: CASSKAGGLNVGTEAFF.

Here the CDR3 reads CASSQDGPNYGYTF. CDR3 nucleotides: TGCGCCAGCAGCCAAGATGGCCCTAACTATGGCTACACCTTC. This chain joins TRBV4-3 and TRBJ1-2, with unresolved D. This CDR3 has 14 amino acids. Germline V gene data show CDR1 as LGHNA and CDR2 as YSLEER. V lost 0 bases and J 0 bases, leaving 5 bases between the germline ends.

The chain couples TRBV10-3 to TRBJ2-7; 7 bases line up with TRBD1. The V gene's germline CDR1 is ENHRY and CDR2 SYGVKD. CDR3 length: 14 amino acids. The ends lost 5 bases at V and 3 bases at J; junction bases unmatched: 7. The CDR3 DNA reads TGTGCCATCAGTTCCGGGACAGAAGGCTACGAGCAGTACTTC. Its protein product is CAISSGTEGYEQYF.

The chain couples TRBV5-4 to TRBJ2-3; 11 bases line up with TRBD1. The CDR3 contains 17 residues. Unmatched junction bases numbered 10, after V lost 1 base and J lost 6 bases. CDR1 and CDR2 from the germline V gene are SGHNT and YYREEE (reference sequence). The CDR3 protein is CASSLNVRDRGSDTQYF. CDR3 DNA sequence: TGTGCCAGCAGCTTGAATGTAAGGGACAGGGGGTCGGATACGCAGTATTTT.

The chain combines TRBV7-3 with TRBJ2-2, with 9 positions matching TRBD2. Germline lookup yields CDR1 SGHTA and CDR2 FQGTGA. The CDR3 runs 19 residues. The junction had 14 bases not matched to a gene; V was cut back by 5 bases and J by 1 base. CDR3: CASSRQPLTSGLNTGELFF. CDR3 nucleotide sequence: TGTGCCAGCAGCCGGCAGCCTCTAACTAGCGGGCTGAACACCGGGGAGCTGTTTTTT.

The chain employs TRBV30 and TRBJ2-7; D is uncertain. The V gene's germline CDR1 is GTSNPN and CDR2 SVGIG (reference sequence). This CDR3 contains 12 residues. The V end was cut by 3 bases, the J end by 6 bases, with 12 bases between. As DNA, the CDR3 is TGTGCCTGGAGCGAGATAAGGTCCGAGCAGTACTTC. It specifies CAWSEIRSEQYF.

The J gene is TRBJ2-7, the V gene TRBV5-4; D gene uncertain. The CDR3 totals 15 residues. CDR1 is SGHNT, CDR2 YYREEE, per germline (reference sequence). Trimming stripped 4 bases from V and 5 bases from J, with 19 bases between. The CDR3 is CASSPARAAIDEQYF. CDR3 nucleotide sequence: TGTGCCAGCAGCCCCGCTCGGGCTGCGATTGACGAGCAGTACTTC.

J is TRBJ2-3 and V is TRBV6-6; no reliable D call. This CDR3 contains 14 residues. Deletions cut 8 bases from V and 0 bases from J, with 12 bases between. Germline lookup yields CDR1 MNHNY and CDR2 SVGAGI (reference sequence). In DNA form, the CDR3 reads TGTGCCAGCGAGGCCCGGGCTAGCACAGATACGCAGTATTTT. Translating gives CASEARASTDTQYF.